This T cell receptor beta chain originates from a study of T cells after yellow fever vaccination. By 5'RACE template switching, TCR cDNA was produced, with a universal primer site and UMIs added in the process. TCRdb reprocessed the 5' RACE reads via MiXCR and lists one record per CDR3 protein. The data contain 510,000 or so distinct CDR3 sequences, around 21% of them singletons. CDR1 and CDR2 from the germline V gene are SGHKS and YYEKEE (reference sequence). Trimming stripped 4 bases from V and 7 bases from J, with 18 bases between. The CDR3 extends over 14 amino acids. This receptor was obtained from a man aged 30 to 39 who received the YFV17D yellow fever vaccine. The rearrangement uses TRBV5-5 and TRBJ2-7; TRBD1 is a possible D gene (6 bases). The input for sequencing was PBMCs, taken 15 days after the yellow fever booster vaccination. This chain's CDR3 is CASSPGTKNSEQYF. The CDR3 nucleotides read TGTGCCAGCAGCCCCGGGACAAAGAACTCGGAGCAGTACTTC. Variable domain in full (rest from reference TRBV5-5 and TRBJ2-7): DAGVTQSPTHLIKTRGQQVTLRCSPISGHKSVSWYQQVLGQGPQFIFQYYEKEERGRGNFPDRFSARQFPNYSSELNVNALLLGDSALYLCASSPGTKNSEQYFGPGTRLTVT.